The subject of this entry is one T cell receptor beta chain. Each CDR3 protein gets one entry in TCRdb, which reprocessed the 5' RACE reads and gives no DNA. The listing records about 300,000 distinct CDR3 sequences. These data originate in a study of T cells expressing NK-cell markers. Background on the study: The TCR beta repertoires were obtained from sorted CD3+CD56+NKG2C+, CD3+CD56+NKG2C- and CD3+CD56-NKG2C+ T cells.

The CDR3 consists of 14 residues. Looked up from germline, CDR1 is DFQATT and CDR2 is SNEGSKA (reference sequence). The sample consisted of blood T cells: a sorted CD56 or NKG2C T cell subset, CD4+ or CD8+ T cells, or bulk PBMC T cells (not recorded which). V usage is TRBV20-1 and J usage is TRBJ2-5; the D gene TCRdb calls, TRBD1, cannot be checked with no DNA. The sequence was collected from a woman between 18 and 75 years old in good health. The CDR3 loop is CSARDPDRRETQYF.